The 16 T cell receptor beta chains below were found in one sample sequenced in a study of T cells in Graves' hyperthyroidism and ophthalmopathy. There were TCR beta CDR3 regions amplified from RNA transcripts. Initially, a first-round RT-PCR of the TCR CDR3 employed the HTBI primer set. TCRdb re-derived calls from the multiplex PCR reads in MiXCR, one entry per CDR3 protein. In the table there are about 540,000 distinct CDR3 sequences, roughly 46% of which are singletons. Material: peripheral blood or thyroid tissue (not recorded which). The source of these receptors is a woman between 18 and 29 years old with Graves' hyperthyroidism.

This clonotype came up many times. In DNA, the CDR3 is TGTGCCAGCAGACCAGGGACATCCTCTGGAAACACCATATATTTT. The encoded protein is CASRPGTSSGNTIYF. The V call is TRBV12-3 or TRBV12-4, the J call TRBJ1-3; a weak D match, TRBD1 (6 bases). The CDR3 contains 15 residues. Trimming removed 6 bases at V and 0 bases at J, with 12 bases between.

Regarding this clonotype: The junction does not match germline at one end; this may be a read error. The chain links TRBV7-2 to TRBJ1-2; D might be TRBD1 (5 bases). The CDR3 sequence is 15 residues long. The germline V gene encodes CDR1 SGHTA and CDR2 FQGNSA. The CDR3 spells CASSPYRGGAHGYTF. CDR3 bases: TGCGCCAGCAGCCCCTACCGGGGTGGGGCGCATGGCTACACCTTC.

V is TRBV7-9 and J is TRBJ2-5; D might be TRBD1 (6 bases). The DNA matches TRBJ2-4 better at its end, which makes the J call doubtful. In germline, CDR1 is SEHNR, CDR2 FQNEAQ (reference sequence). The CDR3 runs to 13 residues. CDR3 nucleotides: TGTGCCAGCAGCTGGGGGCGAGGAAACATTCAGTACTTC. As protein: CASSWGRGNIQYF.

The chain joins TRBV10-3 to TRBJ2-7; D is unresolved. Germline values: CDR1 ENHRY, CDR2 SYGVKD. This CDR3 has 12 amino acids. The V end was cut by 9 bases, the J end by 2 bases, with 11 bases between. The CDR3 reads CAIASLPYEQYF. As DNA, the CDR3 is TGTGCCATAGCGTCGCTGCCCTACGAGCAGTACTTC.

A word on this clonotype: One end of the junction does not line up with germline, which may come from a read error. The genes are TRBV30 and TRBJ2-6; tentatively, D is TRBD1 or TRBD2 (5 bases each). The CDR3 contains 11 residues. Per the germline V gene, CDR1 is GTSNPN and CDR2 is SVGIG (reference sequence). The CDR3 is CAWSRGVPEAF. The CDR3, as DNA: TGTGCCTGGAGTCGAGGGGTCCCTGAAGCTTTC.

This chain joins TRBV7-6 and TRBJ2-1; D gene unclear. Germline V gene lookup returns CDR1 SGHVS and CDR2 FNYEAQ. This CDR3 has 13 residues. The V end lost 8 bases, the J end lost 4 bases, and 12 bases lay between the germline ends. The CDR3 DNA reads TGTGCCAGCTCTTCCCCTGGGTACAATGAGCAGTTCTTC. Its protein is CASSSPGYNEQFF.

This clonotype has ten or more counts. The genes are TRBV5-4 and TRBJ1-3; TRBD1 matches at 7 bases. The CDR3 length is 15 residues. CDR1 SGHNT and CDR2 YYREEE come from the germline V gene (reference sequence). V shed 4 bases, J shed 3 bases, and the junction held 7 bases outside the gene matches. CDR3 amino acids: CASSPGGGDGNTIYF. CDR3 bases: TGTGCCAGCAGCCCAGGGGGGGGGGATGGAAACACCATATATTTT.

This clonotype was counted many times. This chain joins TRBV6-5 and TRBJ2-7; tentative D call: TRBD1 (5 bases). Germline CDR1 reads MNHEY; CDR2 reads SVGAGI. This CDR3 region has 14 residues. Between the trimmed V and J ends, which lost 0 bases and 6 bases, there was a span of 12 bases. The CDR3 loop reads CASSYSPGSREQYF. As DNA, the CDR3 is TGTGCCAGCAGTTACTCGCCAGGGTCCCGCGAGCAGTACTTC.

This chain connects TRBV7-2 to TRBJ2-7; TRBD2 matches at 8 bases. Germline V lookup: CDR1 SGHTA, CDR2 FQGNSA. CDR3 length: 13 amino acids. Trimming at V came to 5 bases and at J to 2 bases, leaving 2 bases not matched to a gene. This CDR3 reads CASSGTRTYEQYF. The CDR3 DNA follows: TGTGCCAGCAGCGGGACTAGGACCTACGAGCAGTACTTC.

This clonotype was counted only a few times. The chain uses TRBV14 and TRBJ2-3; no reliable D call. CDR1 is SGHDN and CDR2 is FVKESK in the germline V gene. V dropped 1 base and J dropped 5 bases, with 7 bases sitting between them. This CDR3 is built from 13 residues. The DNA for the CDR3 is TGTGCCAGCAGCCAAGCCGCGAGAGATACGCAGTATTTT. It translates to CASSQAARDTQYF. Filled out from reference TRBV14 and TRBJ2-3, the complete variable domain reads EAGVTQFPSHSVIEKGQTVTLRCDPISGHDNLYWYRRVMGKEIKFLLHFVKESKQDESGMPNNRFLAERTGGTYSTLKVQPAELEDSGVYFCASSQAARDTQYFGPGTRLTVL.

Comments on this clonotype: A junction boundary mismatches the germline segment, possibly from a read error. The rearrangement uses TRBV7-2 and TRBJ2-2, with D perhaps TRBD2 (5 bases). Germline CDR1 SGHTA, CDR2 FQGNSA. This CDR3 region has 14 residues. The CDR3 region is CASSLRLFTGELYF. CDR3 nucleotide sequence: TGTGCCAGCAGCTTAAGACTCTTCACCGGGGAGCTGTACTTC. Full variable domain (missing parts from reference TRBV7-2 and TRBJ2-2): GAGVSQSPSNKVTEKGKDVELRCDPISGHTALYWYRQSLGQGLEFLIYFQGNSAPDKSGLPSDRFSAERTGGSVSTLTIQRTQQEDSAVYLCASSLRLFTGELYFGEGSRLTVL.

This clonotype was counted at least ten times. The CDR3 nucleotides read TGTGCCAGCAGCGGGAAACGACAGCCACTGAACACTGAAGCTTTCTTT. Translating gives CASSGKRQPLNTEAFF. The rearrangement links TRBV7-9 to TRBJ1-1; D is perhaps TRBD1 (5 bases). Germline V gene sequence: CDR1 SEHNR, CDR2 FQNEAQ (reference sequence). V was shortened by 5 bases and J by 0 bases, with 16 bases between the two germline ends. There are 16 residues in the CDR3.

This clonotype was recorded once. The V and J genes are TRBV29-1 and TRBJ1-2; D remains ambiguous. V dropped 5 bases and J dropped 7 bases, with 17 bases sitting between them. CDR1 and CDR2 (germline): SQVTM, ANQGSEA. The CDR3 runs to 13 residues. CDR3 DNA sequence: TGCAGCGTTCCCTTGGGCGGGAGACGTGGCTACACCTTC. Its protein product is CSVPLGGRRGYTF. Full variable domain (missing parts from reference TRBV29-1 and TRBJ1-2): SAVISQKPSRDICQRGTSLTIQCQVDSQVTMMFWYRQQPGQSLTLIATANQGSEATYESGFVIDKFPISRPNLTFSTLTVSNMSPEDSSIYLCSVPLGGRRGYTFGSGTRLTVV.

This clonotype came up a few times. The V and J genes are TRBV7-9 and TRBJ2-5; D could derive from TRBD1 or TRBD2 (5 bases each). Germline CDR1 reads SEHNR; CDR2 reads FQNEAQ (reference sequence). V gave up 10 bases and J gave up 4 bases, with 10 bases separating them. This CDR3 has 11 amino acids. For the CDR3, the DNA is TGTGCCACCAGGGACCCAGAGACCCAGTACTTC. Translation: CATRDPETQYF.

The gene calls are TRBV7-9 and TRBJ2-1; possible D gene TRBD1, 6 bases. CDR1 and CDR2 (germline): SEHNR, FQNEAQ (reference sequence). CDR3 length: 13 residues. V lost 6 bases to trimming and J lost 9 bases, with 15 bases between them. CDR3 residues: CASRPQGLFEQFF. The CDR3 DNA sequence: TGTGCCAGCAGACCTCAGGGGCTCTTTGAGCAGTTCTTC.

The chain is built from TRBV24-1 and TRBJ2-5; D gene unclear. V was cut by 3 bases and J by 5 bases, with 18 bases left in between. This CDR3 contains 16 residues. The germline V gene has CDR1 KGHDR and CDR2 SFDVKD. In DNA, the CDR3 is TGTGCCACCAGTGATCCCCCTGGTAAAACCGGGGAGACCCAGTACTTC. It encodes CATSDPPGKTGETQYF.